The rows below give T cell receptor beta chains drawn from one sample of a study of monozygotic twins with inflammatory bowel disease. From its re-call of the 5' RACE reads, TCRdb lists each CDR3 protein once, without DNA. The table lists a few hundred thousand distinct CDR3 sequences. The material sequenced was blood. The receptors come from a human donor with ulcerative colitis or Crohn's disease, or a healthy co-twin of an affected twin (not recorded which). CDR3s include the opening cysteine and the closing phenylalanine or tryptophan.

V	J	CDR3
TRBV30	TRBJ2-3	CAWSDLTQSTDTQYF
TRBV29-1	TRBJ2-3	CSVAGPHTQYF
TRBV20-1	TRBJ1-5	CSARGGGGQPQHF
TRBV5-1	TRBJ2-7	CASKDRAEQYF
TRBV28	TRBJ2-7	CASRQGRSGNGRYEYF
TRBV20-1	TRBJ2-3	CSVNRLAGTDTQYF
TRBV29-1	TRBJ2-7	CSVRRGFTYEQYF
TRBV5-1	TRBJ1-2	CASSLRTPTETVNYGYTF
TRBV12-3/TRBV12-4	TRBJ1-6	CASSSPGGAGSPLHF
TRBV5-1	TRBJ2-7	CASSLSGGTTTYEQYF
TRBV20-1	TRBJ2-2	CSARDPSSVDTGELFF
TRBV7-2	TRBJ2-3	CASSFAVLGTDTQYF
TRBV10-3	TRBJ2-3	CAIKVTSTDTQYF
TRBV29-1	TRBJ2-7	CSVEEVSRLEQYF
TRBV24-1	TRBJ2-1	CATMIGSYNEQFF
TRBV3-1	TRBJ2-7	CASSYWTSGIGEQYF
TRBV7-2	TRBJ1-4	CASSRNRGSGEKLFF
TRBV4-3	TRBJ2-7	CASSQDWSPIGYEQYF
TRBV28	TRBJ2-5	CASSLGLRGQETQYF
TRBV12-3/TRBV12-4	TRBJ1-4	CASSLSGTGVSNEKLFF
TRBV12-3/TRBV12-4	TRBJ2-1	CASHRRTRDRYNEQFF
TRBV20-1	TRBJ2-3	CSAIGLVTFTDTQYF
TRBV5-1	TRBJ1-1	CASRLEVRTEAFF
TRBV7-2	TRBJ2-1	CASSLDRVPNEQFF
TRBV29-1	TRBJ2-7	CSVETGGLYEQYF
TRBV14	TRBJ2-1	CASSRLARSSYNEQFF
TRBV6-6	TRBJ2-7	CASSKEADLYEQYF
TRBV7-9	TRBJ1-6	CASSSRAGDSPLHF
TRBV4-3	TRBJ2-5	CASSQGRVGTQYF
TRBV5-6	TRBJ2-2	CASSRTLGELFF
TRBV7-9	TRBJ2-7	CASAPGPGTPGEQYF
TRBV6-5	TRBJ1-6	CASSSPQQGWNSPLHF
TRBV6-5	TRBJ2-7	CASSYSGGLYEQYF
TRBV29-1	TRBJ1-2	CSVDEFGYGYTF
TRBV6-6	TRBJ2-1	CASSLEASEQFF
TRBV6-5	TRBJ2-3	CASRASGGPTQYF
TRBV24-1	TRBJ2-1	CATSEVGGYNEQFF
TRBV28	TRBJ1-5	CASSPTRGGDLSYSNQPQHF
TRBV20-1	TRBJ2-7	CSAPSGGLSSSYEQYF
TRBV20-1	TRBJ2-3	CSASSRGRGTDTQYF